The 3 T cell receptor beta chains presented below share a single source sample, sequenced in a study of response to subunit inactivated influenza vaccine. TCRdb redid the calling of the RT-PCR reads with MiXCR, one entry per CDR3 protein. The table shows around 570,000 distinct CDR3 sequences, with about 8% occurring only once. The material sequenced was PBMCs from blood, taken about 23 months after vaccination. The receptors here all came from a man between 50 and 70 years old who received an inactivated influenza vaccine.

Only a few counts were recorded for this clonotype. The chain uses TRBV7-2 and TRBJ1-2; D remains unclear. V was clipped by 2 bases and J by 7 bases, with 11 bases between them. The CDR3 has 13 amino acids. CDR1 and CDR2 from the germline V gene are SGHTA and FQGNSA. CDR3 DNA sequence: TGTGCCAGCAGCTTAACGGGCTCTGGTGGCTACACCTTC. Protein sequence: CASSLTGSGGYTF.

This clonotype was counted only a few times. The CDR3, as DNA: TGCGCCAGCAGCCAAGGGGAGGTTATCCCTAGGTATGGCTACACCTTC. Encoded protein: CASSQGEVIPRYGYTF. J is TRBJ1-2 and V is TRBV4-1; D remains ambiguous. The CDR3 contains 16 residues. Germline CDR1 and CDR2: MGHRA and YSYEKL. With 1 base removed from V and 5 bases from J, the gap between germline ends came to 17 bases.

This clonotype was seen ten or more times. This chain links TRBV29-1 with TRBJ1-2; perhaps TRBD1 as D (6 bases). In germline, CDR1 is SQVTM, CDR2 ANQGSEA. The CDR3 spans 12 residues. V shed 2 bases and J shed 8 bases, with 12 bases lying between them. The CDR3 sequence is CSVELRGSGYTF. Written as DNA, the CDR3 is TGCAGCGTTGAACTCAGGGGTTCGGGCTACACCTTC.